This TCR beta chain was recovered during a study of cytomegalovirus exposure and HLA in healthy donors. The V end lost 4 bases, the J end lost 1 base, and 9 bases lay between the germline ends. Per the germline V gene, CDR1 is SGHAT and CDR2 is FQNNGV. CDR3 length equals 14 residues. The study ran its PCR with 60 Vbeta and 13 Jbeta primers. Clones were read by immunoSEQ multiplex PCR, and TCRdb kept only the in-frame ones, dropping some. The data hold over 65,000 clones, with roughly two thirds observed a single time. This clone was counted once. The origin of this receptor is a woman in her 50s in good health and CMV-seropositive. The source material was PBMCs. The chain recombines TRBV11-2 with TRBJ2-3; D possibly corresponds to TRBD2 (5 bases). CDR3 nucleotide sequence: TGTGCCAGCAGCTCCACGGAGGGCACAGATACGCAGTATTTT. Translated: CASSSTEGTDTQYF.